This entry describes one T cell receptor (beta chain). What it binds is unknown. Per germline, CDR1 MGHRA and CDR2 YSYEKL. The CDR3 runs 15 residues. Trimming took off 0 bases at V and 3 bases at J, with 11 bases between the two ends. This entry comes from a study of cytomegalovirus exposure and HLA in healthy donors. Amplification used 60 Vbeta primers and 13 Jbeta primers. The assay was immunoSEQ multiplex PCR, and TCRdb's table has in-frame clones only and misses some. Of some 40,000 clones listed, roughly 81% are singletons. Findings and limits, study-wide: What a later analysis showed was that several of the most significant clusters appeared linked to common viral pathogens. A later analysis linked a missense variant in DCLRE1C to the trimming of TCR beta V and J genes. Previous analysis showed most TCR beta V segments were productive about 87% or about 30% of the time.

This TCR derives from a man aged 30 to 39 in good health and CMV-seronegative. Sequences were obtained from PBMCs. V is TRBV4-1 and J is TRBJ2-5; tentative D call: TRBD1 (6 bases). CDR3 protein: CASSQDERDKETQYF. The CDR3 DNA follows: TGCGCCAGCAGCCAAGATGAGAGGGACAAAGAGACCCAGTACTTC.